Listed here are 20 T cell receptor beta chains from one sample, sequenced in a study of T cell therapy after organ transplantation. Time point denoted: 4-8 weeks after completion of therapy. Data came from immunoSEQ multiplex PCR; TCRdb stores just in-frame clones and leaves some out. This sample has 15,000 to 20,000 clones, with over 75% found just once. Their recognized antigens are unknown. Sequenced here: CD8+ T cells from blood, sampled after autologous CMV-specific T cell therapy. These receptors came from a human patient who had received a solid organ transplant and had CMV disease. Part of the T cells may come from the graft donor.

This clone occurred a few times. This sequence joins TRBV29-1 and TRBJ1-2, with D uncertain. This CDR3 is 14 amino acids long. The V end lost 1 base, the J end lost 3 bases, and 12 bases lay between the germline ends. Germline lookup yields CDR1 SQVTM and CDR2 ANQGSEA. This chain's CDR3 is CSVEGRTSYYGYTF. The CDR3 DNA sequence: TGCAGCGTTGAAGGCAGGACCTCTTACTATGGCTACACCTTC.

The chain is built from TRBV9 and TRBJ2-1; D gene ambiguous. In germline, CDR1 is SGDLS, CDR2 YYNGEE. This CDR3 is 13 amino acids long. V was clipped by 3 bases and J by 4 bases, with 8 bases between them. CDR3 amino acids: CASSDSLYNEQFF. The CDR3 coding sequence is TGTGCCAGCAGCGACAGCTTATACAATGAGCAGTTCTTC.

CDR3: CASSDTGERTDTQYF. The DNA of the CDR3 is TGTGCCAGCAGTGATACAGGGGAGCGCACAGATACGCAGTATTTT. The chain couples TRBV6-4 to TRBJ2-3; 7 nucleotides match TRBD1. Germline lookup yields CDR1 MRHNA and CDR2 SNTAGT. This CDR3 has 15 amino acids. Losses at the gene ends were 3 bases for V and 1 base for J; bases not matched to a gene: 4.

V gene TRBV5-4 combines with J gene TRBJ1-2; D call uncertain. The ends were cut back, 2 bases at V and 10 bases at J, with 21 bases in the middle. Germline V gene sequence: CDR1 SGHNT, CDR2 YYREEE (reference sequence). The CDR3 covers 15 residues. CDR3 loop: CASSFGRTQHQAYTF. In DNA, the CDR3 is TGTGCCAGCAGCTTTGGACGGACGCAACATCAAGCCTACACCTTC.

The V gene is TRBV4-1, the J gene TRBJ2-7; 7 nucleotides match TRBD1. Germline V gives CDR1 MGHRA, CDR2 YSYEKL. There are 15 residues in the CDR3. V shed 3 bases and J 0 bases; nucleotides not matched to a gene: 5. CDR3 coding DNA: TGCGCCAGCAGCCAGAACCCAGGGGGCTCCTACGAGCAGTACTTC. Its protein product is CASSQNPGGSYEQYF.

This clone was detected only a few times. The chain couples TRBV7-9 to TRBJ2-7; 8 nucleotides align to TRBD1. There are 15 residues in the CDR3. After removal of 1 base from V and 3 bases from J, the junction contained 5 bases not matched to a gene. Germline V lookup: CDR1 SEHNR, CDR2 FQNEAQ (reference sequence). The chain's CDR3 is CASSLGAGGVYEQYF. CDR3 sequence (DNA): TGTGCCAGCAGCTTAGGAGCAGGGGGCGTCTACGAGCAGTACTTC.

The CDR3 reads CAWSVLGQGMGETQYF. CDR3 sequence (DNA): TGTGCCTGGAGTGTACTGGGACAGGGGATGGGAGAGACCCAGTACTTC. The chain has TRBV30 and TRBJ2-5, with TRBD1 matching over 10 bases. This CDR3 comprises 16 residues. Per the germline V gene, CDR1 is GTSNPN and CDR2 is SVGIG (reference sequence). V was pared by 0 bases and J by 4 bases, with 8 bases of the junction left unmatched.

The chain has TRBV27 and TRBJ1-1; the D gene is possibly TRBD1 (5 bases). The CDR3 covers 15 residues. Germline V gene data show CDR1 as MNHEY and CDR2 as SMNVEV (reference sequence). The V end lost 4 bases, the J end lost 8 bases, and 20 bases lay between the germline ends. CDR3 protein: CASSSIRGGVYEAFF. For the CDR3, the DNA is TGTGCCAGCAGTTCGATCCGGGGGGGAGTCTACGAAGCTTTCTTT.

V usage is TRBV29-1 and J usage is TRBJ2-3; D is possibly TRBD2 (5 bases). Germline CDR1 SQVTM, CDR2 ANQGSEA. The CDR3 contains 13 residues. The V and J ends lost 4 bases and 2 bases respectively, with 10 bases between them. The CDR3 DNA reads as TGCAGCGTTGTCCGGGGAGCCACAGATACGCAGTATTTT. Its translation is CSVVRGATDTQYF.

This chain joins TRBV29-1 and TRBJ2-1; 7 bases fit TRBD2. This CDR3 region has 15 residues. V shed 3 bases and J 4 bases; nucleotides not matched to a gene: 9. The germline gives CDR1 SQVTM, CDR2 ANQGSEA. The CDR3 here is CSVDGWTRNYNEQFF. As DNA, the CDR3 is TGCAGCGTTGATGGGTGGACTAGAAATTACAATGAGCAGTTCTTC.

V gene TRBV15 combines with J gene TRBJ2-3; 8 bases align to TRBD2. The ends lost 4 bases at V and 4 bases at J; junction bases unmatched: 7. Germline CDR1 LNHNV, CDR2 YYDKDF (reference sequence). CDR3 length: 15 amino acids. CDR3: CATSIGRGDSDTQYF. CDR3 nucleotide sequence: TGTGCCACCAGCATTGGGCGGGGGGATTCAGATACGCAGTATTTT. Full variable domain (outside the CDR3, taken from reference TRBV15 and TRBJ2-3): DAMVIQNPRYQVTQFGKPVTLSCSQTLNHNVMYWYQQKSSQAPKLLFHYYDKDFNNEADTPDNFQSRRPNTSFCFLDIRSPGLGDTAMYLCATSIGRGDSDTQYFGPGTRLTVL.

The chain uses TRBV6-4 and TRBJ1-4; D uncertain. The V gene lost 3 bases and the J gene lost 3 bases, with 14 bases spanning the gap. Germline V gene data show CDR1 as MRHNA and CDR2 as SNTAGT. The CDR3 runs to 16 residues. Here the CDR3 reads CASSEDGSRPNEKLFF. DNA of the CDR3: TGTGCCAGCAGTGAGGACGGGAGCCGCCCTAATGAAAAACTGTTTTTT.

The V call is TRBV18, the J call TRBJ1-1; no clear D. CDR1 is KGHSH, CDR2 LQKENI, per germline. The V end was cut by 6 bases, the J end by 4 bases, with 15 bases between. The CDR3 is made up of 14 amino acids. DNA of the CDR3: TGTGCCAGCTCCGTTCCTGGGTCGGCCACTGAAGCTTTCTTT. This translates into CASSVPGSATEAFF.

V usage is TRBV19 and J usage is TRBJ2-1; either TRBD1 or TRBD2 may supply D (5 bases each). Between the trimmed V and J ends, which lost 3 bases and 0 bases, there was a span of 6 bases. CDR1 and CDR2 from the germline V gene are LNHDA and SQIVND (reference sequence). The CDR3 is 14 amino acids. The CDR3 reads CASSIGASYNEQFF. The CDR3 DNA reads as TGTGCCAGTAGTATCGGGGCCTCCTACAATGAGCAGTTCTTC. The entire variable domain, with the rest obtained from reference TRBV19 and TRBJ2-1, is as follows: DGGITQSPKYLFRKEGQNVTLSCEQNLNHDAMYWYRQDPGQGLRLIYYSQIVNDFQKGDIAEGYSVSREKKESFPLTVTSAQKNPTAFYLCASSIGASYNEQFFGPGTRLTVL.

The CDR3 reads CASSIPGLNSPLHF. DNA for the CDR3: TGTGCCAGTAGTATTCCGGGTTTGAATTCACCCCTCCACTTT. The chain combines TRBV19 with TRBJ1-6, with D unclear. The CDR3 has 14 amino acids. Per the germline V gene, CDR1 is LNHDA and CDR2 is SQIVND (reference sequence). V lost 3 bases, J lost 7 bases, and 10 bases lay in between.

The J gene is TRBJ2-3, the V gene TRBV19; the match to TRBD2 covers 11 bases. V shed 5 bases, J shed 4 bases, and the junction held 8 bases outside the gene matches. CDR1 is LNHDA, CDR2 SQIVND, per germline (reference sequence). This CDR3 is 16 amino acids long. The CDR3 spells CASSQIAGGPSDTQYF. The CDR3 coding sequence is TGTGCCAGTAGTCAGATAGCGGGAGGGCCGTCAGATACGCAGTATTTT. The variable domain in full, with the rest retrieved from reference TRBV19 and TRBJ2-3, is DGGITQSPKYLFRKEGQNVTLSCEQNLNHDAMYWYRQDPGQGLRLIYYSQIVNDFQKGDIAEGYSVSREKKESFPLTVTSAQKNPTAFYLCASSQIAGGPSDTQYFGPGTRLTVL.

This clone was counted only a few times. V usage is TRBV11-2 and J usage is TRBJ2-5; D is uncertain. The ends were cut back, 5 bases at V and 5 bases at J, with 18 bases in the middle. Germline V gene sequence: CDR1 SGHAT, CDR2 FQNNGV. This CDR3 is built from 15 residues. The CDR3 is CASSAEGNLGETQYF. In nucleotides, the CDR3 is TGTGCCAGCAGCGCGGAAGGGAATCTCGGGGAGACCCAGTACTTC.

This clone was seen only once. The genes are TRBV5-6 and TRBJ1-3, with 12 bases identical to TRBD1. The V segment lost 3 bases and the J segment 0 bases; nucleotides outside the gene matches: 7. The CDR3 consists of 18 residues. Germline V gene sequence: CDR1 SGHDT, CDR2 YYEEEE. The CDR3 loop reads CASSSVGDRGLSGNTIYF. The DNA for the CDR3 is TGTGCCAGCAGCTCAGTGGGGGACAGGGGGCTCTCTGGAAACACCATATATTTT.

The chain links TRBV11-2 to TRBJ2-7; no reliable D call. Trimming removed 7 bases from V and 0 bases from J, with 10 bases in between. The germline V gene has CDR1 SGHAT and CDR2 FQNNGV. The CDR3 is 13 residues long. CDR3 sequence reads: CASTRHLSYEQYF. The CDR3 region has the DNA TGTGCCAGCACCCGTCATCTCTCCTACGAGCAGTACTTC.

The chain is built from TRBV30 and TRBJ2-5; D possibly corresponds to TRBD2 (5 bases). The germline V and J ends were trimmed by 4 bases and 5 bases, with 17 bases remaining between them. CDR3 length: 14 amino acids. Germline V lookup: CDR1 GTSNPN, CDR2 SVGIG (reference sequence). DNA of the CDR3: TGTGCCTGGACCCTAGAGGGTGTTCTGGAGACCCAGTACTTC. Its translation is CAWTLEGVLETQYF.